This TCR beta chain stems from a study of T cells after somatic rescue of genetic block. Profiling relied on immunoSEQ multiplex PCR, and the TCRdb table lists in-frame clones only, not all of them. The sample has 110,000 or so clones; 85% to 95% are singletons. This clone has a single count. V was trimmed by 2 bases and J by 0 bases, leaving 8 bases between them. Germline V lookup: CDR1 LNHDA, CDR2 SQIVND (reference sequence). The CDR3 runs 16 residues. Sequenced sample: peripheral blood mononuclear cells (PBMCs). The clonotype was recovered from a woman younger than 30. V is TRBV19 and J is TRBJ2-6; a possible D gene is TRBD1 (6 bases). The CDR3 DNA reads TGTGCCAGTAGTATAAGAGGGGGCTCTGGGGCCAACGTCCTGACTTTC. Its protein is CASSIRGGSGANVLTF. Combining the CDR3 with reference TRBV19 and TRBJ2-6 gives the whole variable domain DGGITQSPKYLFRKEGQNVTLSCEQNLNHDAMYWYRQDPGQGLRLIYYSQIVNDFQKGDIAEGYSVSREKKESFPLTVTSAQKNPTAFYLCASSIRGGSGANVLTFGAGSRLTVL.